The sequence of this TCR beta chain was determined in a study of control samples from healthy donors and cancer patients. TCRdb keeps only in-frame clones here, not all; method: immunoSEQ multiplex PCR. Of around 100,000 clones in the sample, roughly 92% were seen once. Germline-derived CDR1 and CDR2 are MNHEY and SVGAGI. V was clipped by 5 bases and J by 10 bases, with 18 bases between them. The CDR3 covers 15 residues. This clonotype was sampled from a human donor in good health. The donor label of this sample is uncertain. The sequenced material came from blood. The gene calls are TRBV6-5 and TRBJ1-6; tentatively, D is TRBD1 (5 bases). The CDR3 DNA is TGTGCCAGCAGTCCGGTAGGCGGGGCAGGATCACCCCTCCACTTT. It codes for CASSPVGGAGSPLHF.